Included here is one T cell receptor beta chain sequence, with context. The antigen remains unidentified. The source of the sample is a study of brain T cells in children with intractable seizures. CDR1 and CDR2 (germline): WNHNN, SYGVQD (reference sequence). This CDR3 region has 13 residues. V was clipped by 5 bases and J by 7 bases; unmatched bases: 2. Patients received at least one anti-epileptic drug before surgery. The protocol was immunoSEQ multiplex PCR, while the TCRdb copy is restricted to in-frame clones and leaves out a portion. This sample carries more than 40,000 clones, around nine tenths of them seen once, and the ten largest clones take 6.3%. Findings and caveats of the study: Pre- and post-surgery blood differed in depth, so pre-surgery absences may be undersampling.

This clonotype was obtained from a girl aged 2 to 9 with tuberous sclerosis and intractable seizures. This chain connects TRBV10-1 to TRBJ1-5, with TRBD1 matching over 10 bases. Here the sequenced sample was peripheral blood, taken at surgery. CDR3 bases: TGCGCCAGCAGTAGACAGGGGGCACAGCCCCAGCATTTT. Translating it yields CASSRQGAQPQHF.